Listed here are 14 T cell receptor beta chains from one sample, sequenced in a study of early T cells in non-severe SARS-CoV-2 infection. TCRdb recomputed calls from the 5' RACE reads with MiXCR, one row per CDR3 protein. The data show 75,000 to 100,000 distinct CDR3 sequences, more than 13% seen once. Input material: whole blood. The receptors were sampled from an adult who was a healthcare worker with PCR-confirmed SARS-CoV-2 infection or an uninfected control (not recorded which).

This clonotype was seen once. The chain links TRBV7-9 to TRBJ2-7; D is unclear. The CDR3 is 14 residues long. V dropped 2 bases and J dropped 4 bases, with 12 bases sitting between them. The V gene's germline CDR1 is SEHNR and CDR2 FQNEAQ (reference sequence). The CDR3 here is CASSLSWRSYEQYF. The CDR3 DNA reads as TGTGCCAGCAGCTTATCGTGGCGATCGTACGAGCAGTACTTC.

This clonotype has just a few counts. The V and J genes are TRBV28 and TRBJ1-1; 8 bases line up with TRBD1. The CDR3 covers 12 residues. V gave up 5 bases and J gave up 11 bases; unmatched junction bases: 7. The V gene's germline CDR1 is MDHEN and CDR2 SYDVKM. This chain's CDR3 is CASSTGGRLAFF. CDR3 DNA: TGTGCCAGCAGTACAGGGGGTAGGTTGGCTTTCTTT.

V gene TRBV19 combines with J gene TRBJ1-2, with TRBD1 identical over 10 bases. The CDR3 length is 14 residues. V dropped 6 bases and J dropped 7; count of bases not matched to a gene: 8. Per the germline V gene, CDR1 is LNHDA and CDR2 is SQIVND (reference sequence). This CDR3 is CASSQTGGEGGYTF. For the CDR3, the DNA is TGTGCCAGTAGCCAGACAGGGGGCGAAGGTGGCTACACCTTC. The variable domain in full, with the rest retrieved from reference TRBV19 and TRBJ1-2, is DGGITQSPKYLFRKEGQNVTLSCEQNLNHDAMYWYRQDPGQGLRLIYYSQIVNDFQKGDIAEGYSVSREKKESFPLTVTSAQKNPTAFYLCASSQTGGEGGYTFGSGTRLTVV.

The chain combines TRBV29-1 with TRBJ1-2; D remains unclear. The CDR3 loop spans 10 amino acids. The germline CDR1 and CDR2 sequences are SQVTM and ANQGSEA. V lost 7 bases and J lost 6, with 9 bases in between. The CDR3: CSAGSHGYTF. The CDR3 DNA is TGCAGCGCTGGATCCCATGGCTACACCTTC.

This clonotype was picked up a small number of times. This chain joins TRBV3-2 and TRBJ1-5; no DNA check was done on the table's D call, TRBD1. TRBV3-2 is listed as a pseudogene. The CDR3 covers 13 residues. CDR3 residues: CASSQWDPEPQHF. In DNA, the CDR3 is TGTGCCAGCAGCCAATGGGACCCGGAGCCCCAGCATTTT.

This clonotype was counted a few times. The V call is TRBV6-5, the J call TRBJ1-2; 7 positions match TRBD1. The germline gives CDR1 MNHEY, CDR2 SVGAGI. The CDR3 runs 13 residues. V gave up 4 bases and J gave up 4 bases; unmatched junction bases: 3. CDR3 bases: TGTGCCAGCAGTTGGACAGGAGGCTATGGCTACACCTTC. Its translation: CASSWTGGYGYTF.

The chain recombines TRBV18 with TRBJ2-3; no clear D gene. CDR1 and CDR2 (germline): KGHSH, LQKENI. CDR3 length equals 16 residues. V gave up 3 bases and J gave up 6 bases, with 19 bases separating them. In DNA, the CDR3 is TGTGCCAGCTCACCGATCGCAGTACTGGCCGGGGATACGCAGTATTTT. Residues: CASSPIAVLAGDTQYF.

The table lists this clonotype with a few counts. The CDR3 protein is CAWSLVGGADGYTF. Written as DNA, the CDR3 is TGTGCCTGGAGTCTCGTAGGTGGCGCCGATGGCTACACCTTC. The chain couples TRBV30 to TRBJ1-2; D is ambiguous. Germline V gene data show CDR1 as GTSNPN and CDR2 as SVGIG (reference sequence). V lost 2 bases, J lost 6 bases, and 16 bases lay in between. The CDR3 has 14 amino acids.

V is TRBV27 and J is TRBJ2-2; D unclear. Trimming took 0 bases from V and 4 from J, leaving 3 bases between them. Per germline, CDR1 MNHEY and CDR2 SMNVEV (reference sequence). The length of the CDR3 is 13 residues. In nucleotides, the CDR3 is TGTGCCAGCAGTTTATCGCGCACCGGGGAGCTGTTTTTT. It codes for CASSLSRTGELFF.

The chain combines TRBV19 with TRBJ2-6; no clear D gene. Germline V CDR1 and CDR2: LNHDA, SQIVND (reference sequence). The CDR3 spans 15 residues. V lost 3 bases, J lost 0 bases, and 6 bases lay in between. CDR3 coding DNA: TGTGCCAGTAGTATCGTCCTCTCTGGGGCCAACGTCCTGACTTTC. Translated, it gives CASSIVLSGANVLTF.

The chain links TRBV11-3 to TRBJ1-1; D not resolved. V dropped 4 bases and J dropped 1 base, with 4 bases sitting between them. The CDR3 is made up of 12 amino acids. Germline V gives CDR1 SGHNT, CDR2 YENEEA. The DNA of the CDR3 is TGTGCCAGCAGCTCAGGGAACACTGAAGCTTTCTTT. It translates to CASSSGNTEAFF.

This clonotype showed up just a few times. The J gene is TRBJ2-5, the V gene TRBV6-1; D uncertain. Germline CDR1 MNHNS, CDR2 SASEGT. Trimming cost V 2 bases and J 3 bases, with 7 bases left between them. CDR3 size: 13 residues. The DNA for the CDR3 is TGTGCCAGCAGTGAAACGTGGAAAGAGACCCAGTACTTC. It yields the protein CASSETWKETQYF.

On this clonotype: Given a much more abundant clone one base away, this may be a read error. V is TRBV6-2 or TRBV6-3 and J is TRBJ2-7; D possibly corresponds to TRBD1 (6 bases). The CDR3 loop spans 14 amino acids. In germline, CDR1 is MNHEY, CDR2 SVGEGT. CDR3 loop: CAGSYDRLTYEQYF. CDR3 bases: TGTGCCGGCAGTTACGACAGGTTAACCTACGAGCAGTACTTC.

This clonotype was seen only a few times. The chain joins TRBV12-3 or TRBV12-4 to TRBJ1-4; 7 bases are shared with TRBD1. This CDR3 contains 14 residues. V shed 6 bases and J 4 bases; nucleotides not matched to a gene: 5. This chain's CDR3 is CASSKDRSNEKLFF. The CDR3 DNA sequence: TGTGCCAGCAGCAAGGACAGGAGTAATGAAAAACTGTTTTTT.